This record covers a single T cell receptor beta chain. The antigen remains undetermined. This specimen belongs to a study of CD8+ T cells in alopecia areata. The CDR3 is 15 residues long. Losses at the gene ends were 4 bases for V and 1 base for J; bases not matched to a gene: 7. Germline V lookup: CDR1 SGHRS, CDR2 YFSETQ. The treatment: oral pan-JAK inhibitor, 5-10 mg twice daily. Study-wide results and limits: Expanded CD8+ clones among the top 100, and scalp clonality, were significantly decreased by tofacitinib. Higher clonality was seen in lesional scalp than in normal scalp, especially in alopecia totalis/universalis. Tissue-resident alphabeta T cells belonging to normal skin likewise get sequenced within scalp specimens. Mice gave a clearer picture of TCR sharing than patients did, possibly for HLA-related reasons.

The authors extracted RNA and reverse transcribed it into cDNA as the sequencing template. The repertoire was sequenced with immunoSEQ multiplex PCR; TCRdb's copy has only in-frame clones and lacks some. The table lists 100,000 to 150,000 clones, around 63% of them singletons. The receptor comes from a human donor with alopecia areata. The chain combines TRBV5-1 with TRBJ2-7; TRBD1 agrees at 8 bases. The sample was CD4+ T cells sorted from blood, taken at week 4, from a patient treated with tofacitinib. CDR3 DNA sequence: TGCGCCAGCAGCCCTTTCGGGACAGGATCCTACGAGCAGTACTTC. This encodes CASSPFGTGSYEQYF.